This T cell receptor beta chain appears in the sequencing data of a study of long-term antiretroviral therapy in people with HIV. Overall study context: Specimens dating back about a decade before the 2015 immediate-ART recommendation are the oldest included.

CDR3 length: 14 amino acids. Germline CDR1 SEHNR, CDR2 FQNEAQ (reference sequence). Trimming pared 4 bases from V and 0 bases from J, leaving 7 bases between. This clone was seen only a few times. The antigen is unknown. Overall study findings and caveats: The clones with expansion before ART were dominant in the repertoire at all time points. Neither ART adherence, viral resistance nor therapy changes were documented. Against controls, HIV repertoires showed narrower ranges of CDR3 length.

Version v3.0 of the immunoSEQ assay ran at survey level. Clones were sequenced by immunoSEQ multiplex PCR, and TCRdb holds only the in-frame ones, with some missing. Of tens of thousands of clones in the sample, 76% are singletons; the top ten hold around 4.8%. This TCR was recovered from a middle-aged woman with HIV. This sample comprised unsorted PBMCs, obtained 0.5 years after starting antiretroviral therapy. The rearrangement joins TRBV7-9 to TRBJ1-5; D gene unclear. The DNA for the CDR3 is TGTGCCAGCAGCTACGGAGATAGCAATCAGCCCCAGCATTTT. This translates into CASSYGDSNQPQHF. The whole variable domain, remainder taken from reference TRBV7-9 and TRBJ1-5, is DTGVSQNPRHKITKRGQNVTFRCDPISEHNRLYWYRQTLGQGPEFLTYFQNEAQLEKSRLLSDRFSAERPKGSFSTLEIQRTEQGDSAMYLCASSYGDSNQPQHFGDGTRLSIL.